This TCR beta chain derives from a study of Ad26.COV2.S vaccination and SARS-CoV-2 variants. On this clone: Its target is not known.

The treatment: 15 to 20 received Ad26.COV2.S at low or high dose, single or two shots; about 5 received placebo; per-sample allocation not given. The investigators took samples on day 63 after the first vaccine or placebo injection. Findings and caveats of the study: Researchers cautioned that TCR breadth and depth analyses may have underestimated total T cell responses.

CDR1 is SGHNT, CDR2 YENEEA, per germline. CDR3 length: 14 residues. V was cut by 3 bases and J by 4 bases, with 12 bases left in between. Here immunoSEQ multiplex PCR was the method, and the copy in TCRdb shows in-frame clones only, minus some. Of a few hundred thousand clones detected, 87% appear once; the ten largest clones hold approximately 3.6%. This chain links TRBV11-3 with TRBJ1-1, with D tentatively TRBD1 (5 bases). Sequenced here: peripheral blood, sampled in a trial of Ad26.COV2.S vaccine versus placebo. The source of this sequence is a person aged 18-60 years who received the Ad26.COV2.S COVID-19 vaccine or a placebo. CDR3 sequence reads: CASSLTGEGTEAFF. The CDR3 DNA follows: TGTGCCAGCAGCTTGACGGGGGAGGGCACTGAAGCTTTCTTT.